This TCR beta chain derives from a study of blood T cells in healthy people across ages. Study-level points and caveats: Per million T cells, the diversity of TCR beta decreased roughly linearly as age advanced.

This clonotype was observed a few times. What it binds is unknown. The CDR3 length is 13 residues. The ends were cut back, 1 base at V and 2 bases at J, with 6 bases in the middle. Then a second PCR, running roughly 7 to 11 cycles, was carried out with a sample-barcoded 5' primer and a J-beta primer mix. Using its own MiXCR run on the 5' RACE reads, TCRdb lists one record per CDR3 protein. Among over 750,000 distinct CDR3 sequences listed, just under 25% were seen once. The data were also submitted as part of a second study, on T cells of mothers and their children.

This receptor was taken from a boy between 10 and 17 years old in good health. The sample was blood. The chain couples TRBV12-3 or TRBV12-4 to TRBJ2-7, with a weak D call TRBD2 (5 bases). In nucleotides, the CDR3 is TGTGCCAGCAGTTTAGGGGAGCCCTACGAGCAGTACTTC. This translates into CASSLGEPYEQYF.